The 4 T cell receptor beta chains given below trace back to one sample, sequenced in a study of brain T cells in children with intractable seizures. Libraries were prepared by immunoSEQ multiplex PCR; TCRdb keeps only in-frame clonotypes and omits some of them. The sample records around 38,000 clones, roughly 90% being singletons. Material: peripheral blood, obtained at surgery. All receptors come from a girl aged 2-10 years with tuberous sclerosis and intractable seizures.

This chain uses TRBV30 with TRBJ2-7; D is perhaps TRBD2 (6 bases). The germline V and J ends were trimmed by 1 base and 2 bases, with 18 bases remaining between them. Germline CDR1 and CDR2: GTSNPN and SVGIG (reference sequence). This CDR3 is 16 amino acids long. CDR3 coding DNA: TGTGCCTGGAGTGGGCAGGTCGGGACTCCCCCCTACGAGCAGTACGTC. Protein sequence: CAWSGQVGTPPYEQYV.

As for this clone: Because the CDR3's place on the DNA is in doubt, the DNA is left out and the CDR3 is given as listed by TCRdb. V usage is TRBV9 and J usage is TRBJ2-3; the table's TRBD1 call for D was not verified on the DNA. The CDR3 spans 14 amino acids, including both terminal residues. Per germline, CDR1 SGDLS and CDR2 YYNGEE. CDR3 sequence reads: CASSVGTGASFRYF.

This rearrangement joins TRBV6-5 to TRBJ1-2; 7 nucleotides align to TRBD1. The germline V gene encodes CDR1 MNHEY and CDR2 SVGAGI. CDR3 length equals 12 residues. Losses at the gene ends were 6 bases for V and 6 bases for J; bases not matched to a gene: 4. CDR3 in DNA: TGTGCCAGCAGAGGGACAGTGGATGGCTACACCTTC. Protein product: CASRGTVDGYTF.

This chain uses TRBV7-6 with TRBJ1-6; D call uncertain. V was shortened by 1 base and J by 4 bases, with 11 bases between the two germline ends. Germline loops: CDR1 SGHVS, CDR2 FNYEAQ. The CDR3 consists of 16 residues. Here the CDR3 DNA reads TGTGCCAGCAGCTTAGAATCGGCAGATTATAATTCACCCCTCCACTTT. The encoded protein is CASSLESADYNSPLHF.